Here is one T cell receptor (beta chain) with its context. Its antigen is not identified. With 60 Vbeta and 13 Jbeta primers, the PCR was carried out. TCRdb keeps only in-frame clones here, not all; method: immunoSEQ multiplex PCR. Of about 89,000 clones listed, 85% are singletons. The data were taken from a study of cytomegalovirus exposure and HLA in healthy donors. The CDR3 contains 15 residues. J was trimmed by 8 bases and V by 5 bases; bases with no gene match: 10. Germline V gene sequence: CDR1 MDHEN, CDR2 SYDVKM. Study results and caveats: An Asian-associated ancestry cluster reportedly showed fewer N-insertions than the roughly 670-donor mean in a later analysis.

The genes are TRBV28 and TRBJ2-1; 9 bases match TRBD2. The sequence was obtained from a man aged 40-55 years in good health and CMV-seropositive. Material: PBMCs. The CDR3 sequence is CASSGGRARRDEQFF. As DNA, the CDR3 is TGTGCCAGCAGTGGCGGGAGGGCCCGGCGGGATGAGCAGTTCTTC.